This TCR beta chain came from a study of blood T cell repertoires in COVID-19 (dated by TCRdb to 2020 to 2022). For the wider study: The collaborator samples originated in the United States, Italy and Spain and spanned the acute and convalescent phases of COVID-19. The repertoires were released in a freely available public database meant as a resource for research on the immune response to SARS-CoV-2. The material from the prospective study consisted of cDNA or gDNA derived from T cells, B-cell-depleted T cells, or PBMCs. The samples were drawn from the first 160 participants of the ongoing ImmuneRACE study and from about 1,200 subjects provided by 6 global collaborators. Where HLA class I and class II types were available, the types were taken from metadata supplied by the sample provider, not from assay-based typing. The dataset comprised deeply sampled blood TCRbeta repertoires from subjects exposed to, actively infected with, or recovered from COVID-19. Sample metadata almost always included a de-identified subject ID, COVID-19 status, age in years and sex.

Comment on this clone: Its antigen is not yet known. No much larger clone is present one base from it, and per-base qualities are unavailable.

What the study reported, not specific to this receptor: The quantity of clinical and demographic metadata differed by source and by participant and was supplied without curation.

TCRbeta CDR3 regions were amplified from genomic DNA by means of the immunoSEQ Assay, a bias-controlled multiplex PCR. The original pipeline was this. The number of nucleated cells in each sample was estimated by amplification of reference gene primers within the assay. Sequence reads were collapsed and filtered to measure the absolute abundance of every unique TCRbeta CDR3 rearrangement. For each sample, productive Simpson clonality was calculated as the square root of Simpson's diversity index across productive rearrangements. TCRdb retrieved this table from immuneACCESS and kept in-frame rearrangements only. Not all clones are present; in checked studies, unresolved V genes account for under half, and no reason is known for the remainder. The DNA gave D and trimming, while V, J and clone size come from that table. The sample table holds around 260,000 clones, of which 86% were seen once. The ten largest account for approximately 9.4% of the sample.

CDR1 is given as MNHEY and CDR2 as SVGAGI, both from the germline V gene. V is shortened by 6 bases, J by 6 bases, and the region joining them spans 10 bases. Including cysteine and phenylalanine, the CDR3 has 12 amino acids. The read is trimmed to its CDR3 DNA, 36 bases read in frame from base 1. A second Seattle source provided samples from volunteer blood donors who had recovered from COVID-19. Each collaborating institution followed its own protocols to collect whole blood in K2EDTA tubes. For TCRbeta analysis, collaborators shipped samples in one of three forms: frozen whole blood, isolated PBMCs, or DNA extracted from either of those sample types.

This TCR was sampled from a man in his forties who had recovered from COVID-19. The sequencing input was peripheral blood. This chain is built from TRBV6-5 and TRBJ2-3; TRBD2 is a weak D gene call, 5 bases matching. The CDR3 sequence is CASSSTGDTQYF. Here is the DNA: TGTGCCAGCAGCTCCACGGGGGATACGCAGTATTTT.